Below are 17 T cell receptor beta chains sequenced from a single sample in a study of cytomegalovirus exposure and HLA in healthy donors. Primers: 60 Vbeta forward and 13 Jbeta reverse. The data were produced by immunoSEQ multiplex PCR, yet TCRdb's version contains in-frame clones alone and is incomplete. Of about 73,000 clones listed, 75% were seen once; the top ten hold 9.5% to 15%. Material: PBMCs. These receptors came from a man in his sixties or seventies in good health and CMV-seronegative.

The sample holds a few counts of this clone. CDR3 in amino acids: CASSETVVSVHTQYF. The CDR3 bases are TGTGCCAGCAGCGAAACGGTAGTTTCGGTACATACGCAGTATTTT. V gene TRBV6-6 combines with J gene TRBJ2-3; D is undetermined. Germline CDR1 reads MNHNY; CDR2 reads SVGAGI (reference sequence). Trimming cost V 6 bases and J 7 bases, with 20 bases left between them. The CDR3 runs to 15 residues.

This clone was seen only a few times. DNA for the CDR3: TGTGCCAGCAGCATGACAGTTTCTATCTACGAGCAGTACTTC. Protein: CASSMTVSIYEQYF. The V gene is TRBV6-5, the J gene TRBJ2-7; maybe TRBD1 (5 bases). The V end was cut by 6 bases, the J end by 3 bases, with 15 bases between. The germline CDR1 and CDR2 sequences are MNHEY and SVGAGI. There are 14 residues in the CDR3.

The chain couples TRBV19 to TRBJ1-4, with D possibly TRBD1 on 5 matching bases. Trimming took off 1 base at V and 5 bases at J, with 11 bases between the two ends. This CDR3 is 15 amino acids long. Per the germline V gene, CDR1 is LNHDA and CDR2 is SQIVND (reference sequence). The CDR3 loop is CASSIGQLSNEKLFF. Here the CDR3 DNA reads TGTGCCAGTAGTATAGGACAGCTTTCAAATGAAAAACTGTTTTTT. Looking up the rest from reference TRBV19 and TRBJ1-4 gives the full variable domain: DGGITQSPKYLFRKEGQNVTLSCEQNLNHDAMYWYRQDPGQGLRLIYYSQIVNDFQKGDIAEGYSVSREKKESFPLTVTSAQKNPTAFYLCASSIGQLSNEKLFFGSGTQLSVL.

The CDR3: CASSSGGGGLSGELFF. CDR3 nucleotide sequence: TGCGCCAGCAGCTCTGGGGGGGGCGGCCTATCCGGGGAGCTGTTTTTT. The V gene is TRBV5-1, the J gene TRBJ2-2; possibly TRBD2 for D (7 bases). V dropped 3 bases and J dropped 6 bases, with 18 bases sitting between them. The CDR3 runs 16 residues. Germline V gene lookup returns CDR1 SGHRS and CDR2 YFSETQ.

The V call is TRBV9, the J call TRBJ1-2; 9 nucleotides agree with TRBD1. The CDR3 extends over 16 amino acids. V trimming: 4 bases; J trimming: 6 bases; junction bases outside the gene matches: 13. Germline CDR1 is SGDLS and CDR2 is YYNGEE. In DNA, the CDR3 is TGTGCCAGCAGCCCGGAGCGGGGACAGGGAGTAGATGGCTACACCTTC. It codes for CASSPERGQGVDGYTF.

The chain uses TRBV6-1 and TRBJ1-1; D unclear. V lost 4 bases to trimming and J lost 7 bases, with 13 bases between them. The germline V gene has CDR1 MNHNS and CDR2 SASEGT. The CDR3 has 13 residues. CDR3 nucleotide sequence: TGTGCCAGCAGTGTCGGCTACGACAATGAAGCTTTCTTT. This gives the protein CASSVGYDNEAFF.

The chain combines TRBV6-6 with TRBJ2-2; TRBD1 aligns across 7 bases. V dropped 6 bases and J dropped 1; count of bases not matched to a gene: 5. Germline CDR1 is MNHNY and CDR2 is SVGAGI (reference sequence). The CDR3 has 15 amino acids. CDR3 sequence reads: CASRRQGGNTGELFF. DNA of the CDR3: TGTGCCAGCAGGAGACAGGGTGGGAACACCGGGGAGCTGTTTTTT.

The chain has TRBV5-1 and TRBJ2-3, with D perhaps matching TRBD2 (5 bases). Germline loops: CDR1 SGHRS, CDR2 YFSETQ. V was cut by 0 bases and J by 6 bases, with 17 bases left in between. This CDR3 contains 16 residues. CDR3 loop: CASSLGRSPPGDTQYF. The DNA of the CDR3 is TGCGCCAGCAGCTTGGGGAGGAGTCCTCCGGGGGATACGCAGTATTTT.

This clone was found once. The rearrangement uses TRBV7-2 and TRBJ1-1; TRBD1 is a possible D gene (5 bases). The CDR3 contains 12 residues. Germline CDR1 reads SGHTA; CDR2 reads FQGNSA. The V gene lost 4 bases and the J gene lost 10 bases, with 13 bases spanning the gap. The CDR3 loop reads CASSSPTVRAFF. CDR3 in DNA: TGTGCCAGCAGCTCACCGACAGTTAGAGCTTTCTTT.

This clone was seen more than once but under ten times. This CDR3 is CASSGRFSSGSNEQFF. In nucleotides, the CDR3 is TGTGCCAGCAGCGGACGGTTTTCTAGCGGGAGCAATGAGCAGTTCTTC. The chain recombines TRBV11-2 with TRBJ2-1; TRBD2 matches at 10 bases. Germline values: CDR1 SGHAT, CDR2 FQNNGV. The CDR3 covers 16 residues. V shed 5 bases, J shed 6 bases, and the junction held 10 bases outside the gene matches.

The genes are TRBV7-2 and TRBJ1-2, with TRBD1 matching 9 bases. In germline, CDR1 is SGHTA, CDR2 FQGNSA. The ends lost 4 bases at V and 8 bases at J; junction bases unmatched: 8. The CDR3 has 14 amino acids. CDR3 in amino acids: CASSSYRGQGGYTF. CDR3 nucleotides: TGTGCCAGCAGCTCATACAGGGGGCAGGGCGGCTACACCTTC.

There are a few counts of this clone. V is TRBV6-1 and J is TRBJ1-6; 7 bases agree with TRBD1. The germline CDR1 and CDR2 sequences are MNHNS and SASEGT. The ends lost 3 bases at V and 5 bases at J; junction bases unmatched: 4. CDR3 length: 15 amino acids. The CDR3 region has the DNA TGTGCCAGCAGTGACCGGGACAGCCATAATTCACCCCTCCACTTT. This codes for CASSDRDSHNSPLHF.

The chain has TRBV5-1 and TRBJ1-1, with 9 bases identical to TRBD1. Germline trimming cut 9 bases from V and 7 bases from J; bases unmatched to any gene: 22. The CDR3 totals 17 residues. Germline CDR1 SGHRS, CDR2 YFSETQ. The CDR3 here is CATSRFGQGSPGGEAFF. CDR3 sequence (DNA): TGCGCCACCTCCCGGTTTGGACAGGGGAGCCCGGGGGGTGAAGCTTTCTTT.

The rearrangement joins TRBV9 to TRBJ2-3; 7 positions agree with TRBD2. Germline V gene sequence: CDR1 SGDLS, CDR2 YYNGEE. CDR3 length: 15 residues. J gave up 3 bases and V 1 base, and 5 bases lay outside the gene matches. CDR3 amino acids: CASSVPLAETDTQYF. The CDR3 DNA follows: TGTGCCAGCAGCGTACCCCTAGCGGAAACAGATACGCAGTATTTT.

The chain uses TRBV28 and TRBJ1-3; 7 bases fit TRBD1. Germline V gives CDR1 MDHEN, CDR2 SYDVKM. After removal of 5 bases from V and 0 bases from J, the junction contained 4 bases not matched to a gene. This CDR3 spans 15 amino acids. For the CDR3, the DNA is TGTGCCAGCAGTCCAGGGGGAGCCTCTGGAAACACCATATATTTT. This encodes CASSPGGASGNTIYF.

The V gene is TRBV14, the J gene TRBJ2-2; D gene uncertain. Germline-derived CDR1 and CDR2 are SGHDN and FVKESK. Deletions cut 1 base from V and 6 bases from J, with 6 bases between. The length of the CDR3 is 13 residues. CDR3 DNA sequence: TGTGCCAGCAGCCAAGGAGTACCCGGGGAGCTGTTTTTT. It codes for CASSQGVPGELFF.

Only one count was recorded for this clone. The rearrangement uses TRBV7-9 and TRBJ2-2, with a possible D match to TRBD2 (6 bases). Trimming removed 7 bases at V and 1 base at J, with 10 bases between. This CDR3 spans 14 amino acids. The germline V gene has CDR1 SEHNR and CDR2 FQNEAQ (reference sequence). The CDR3 DNA reads TGTGCCAGCACGGACTACCAGAACACCGGGGAGCTGTTTTTT. Residues: CASTDYQNTGELFF. The complete variable domain, with remaining parts taken from reference TRBV7-9 and TRBJ2-2, reads DTGVSQNPRHKITKRGQNVTFRCDPISEHNRLYWYRQTLGQGPEFLTYFQNEAQLEKSRLLSDRFSAERPKGSFSTLEIQRTEQGDSAMYLCASTDYQNTGELFFGEGSRLTVL.